These 8 T cell receptor beta chains were sequenced from one sample in a study of control samples from healthy donors and cancer patients. Only in-frame clones appear in the TCRdb table, and some are missing; sequencing was by immunoSEQ multiplex PCR. Altogether about 83,000 clones are present, 91% being singletons, with the ten largest covering approximately 14%. Sequencing was carried out using blood. The receptor source for this set is a man under 40 in good health.

The rearrangement links TRBV11-2 to TRBJ2-4; 7 positions match TRBD2. The CDR3 is made up of 16 amino acids. The trim removed 0 bases at V and 8 bases at J, leaving 10 bases unmatched. Germline CDR1 is SGHAT and CDR2 is FQNNGV. CDR3 sequence: CASSLDRFTAGDIQYF. CDR3 nucleotides: TGTGCCAGCAGCTTAGATCGATTCACCGCGGGGGACATTCAGTACTTC.

The V gene is TRBV15, the J gene TRBJ2-1; D gene unclear. The V and J ends lost 1 base and 7 bases respectively, with 8 bases between them. The CDR3 is made up of 13 amino acids. The germline gives CDR1 LNHNV, CDR2 YYDKDF (reference sequence). In DNA, the CDR3 is TGTGCCACCAGCAGAGTCCCCGGTAATGAGCAGTTCTTC. Residues: CATSRVPGNEQFF.

This chain connects TRBV28 to TRBJ2-7; 9 positions match TRBD2. Germline V gives CDR1 MDHEN, CDR2 SYDVKM. This CDR3 is built from 16 residues. Unmatched junction bases numbered 10, after V lost 5 bases and J lost 2 bases. CDR3 sequence (DNA): TGTGCCAGCAGTCCGAGGGCGGCTAGCGGGGCCTACGAGCAGTACTTC. Translated, it gives CASSPRAASGAYEQYF.

The genes are TRBV30 and TRBJ1-5; maybe TRBD1 (6 bases). CDR1 and CDR2 from the germline V gene are GTSNPN and SVGIG (reference sequence). Trimming removed 4 bases from V and 5 bases from J, with 15 bases in between. This CDR3 spans 14 amino acids. CDR3 DNA sequence: TGTGCCTGGACCCTAGGGGGATGGGATCAGCCCCAGCATTTT. It encodes CAWTLGGWDQPQHF. The complete variable domain, with remaining parts taken from reference TRBV30 and TRBJ1-5, reads SQTIHQWPATLVQPVGSPLSLECTVEGTSNPNLYWYRQAAGRGLQLLFYSVGIGQISSEVPQNLSASRPQDRQFILSSKKLLLSDSGFYLCAWTLGGWDQPQHFGDGTRLSIL.

This clone was counted a few times. The chain combines TRBV29-1 with TRBJ2-3; weak D call: TRBD2 (6 bases). V lost 7 bases and J 0 bases, leaving 14 bases between the germline ends. The CDR3 is made up of 14 amino acids. CDR1 is SQVTM and CDR2 is ANQGSEA in the germline V gene. CDR3 residues: CSEQRASSTDTQYF. The CDR3 region has the DNA TGCAGCGAACAGCGGGCCTCTAGCACAGATACGCAGTATTTT.

This rearrangement joins TRBV6-5 to TRBJ1-2; 8 nucleotides agree with TRBD1. Trimming took 10 bases from V and 8 from J; bases not matched to a gene: 15. Per germline, CDR1 MNHEY and CDR2 SVGAGI. This CDR3 comprises 14 residues. The CDR3 loop is CATVARTGLKGYTF. DNA of the CDR3: TGTGCCACCGTCGCGAGGACAGGGCTCAAAGGCTACACCTTC.

The chain joins TRBV3-1 (or the pseudogene TRBV3-2) to TRBJ1-5; TRBD1 agrees at 9 bases. This CDR3 has 16 residues. V shed 0 bases, J shed 9 bases, and the junction held 9 bases outside the gene matches. The germline V gene encodes CDR1 LGHDT and CDR2 YNNKEL (reference sequence). CDR3 sequence (DNA): TGTGCCAGCAGCCAAGAACGGACGTCGGGACAGGGGCCCCAGCATTTT. As protein: CASSQERTSGQGPQHF.

The chain combines TRBV7-2 with TRBJ2-7, with D possibly matching TRBD2 (7 bases). The ends were cut back, 1 base at V and 0 bases at J, with 10 bases in the middle. The CDR3 totals 15 residues. Germline V gives CDR1 SGHTA, CDR2 FQGNSA. The CDR3 is CASSLVGGASYEQYF. The CDR3 nucleotides are TGTGCCAGCAGCTTAGTTGGGGGGGCCTCCTACGAGCAGTACTTC.